This T cell receptor (beta chain) was retrieved from a study of blood T cell repertoires in COVID-19. Study background: Sample material is recorded as cDNA or gDNA derived from T cells, B-cell-depleted T cells, or PBMCs.

Sequencing was performed with immunoSEQ multiplex PCR; in TCRdb, only in-frame clones are kept and a portion is missing. Of a few hundred thousand clones listed, approximately 87% are singletons. The CDR3 extends over 15 amino acids. The ends lost 2 bases at V and 4 bases at J; junction bases unmatched: 8. Germline V CDR1 and CDR2: LNHDA, SQIVND (reference sequence). The cohort comprised adults aged roughly 18 to 95 years residing in under 30 US areas. The gene calls are TRBV19 and TRBJ2-7; 7 positions agree with TRBD2. What was sequenced was PBMCs or T cells enriched from blood (not recorded which). The sequence was obtained from a man between 35 and 55 years old in a cohort exposed to, infected with or recovered from COVID-19 (not recorded which). CDR3 DNA: TGTGCCAGTAGTATAAGGCTGGCGGGAGTGTACGAGCAGTACTTC. Amino acids: CASSIRLAGVYEQYF.